Listed below are T cell receptor beta chains from one sample, sequenced in a study of cytomegalovirus exposure and HLA in healthy donors. Sequencing was performed with immunoSEQ multiplex PCR; in TCRdb, only in-frame clones are kept and a portion is missing. In the table there are 110,000 to 150,000 clones, approximately 83% of which are singletons. Sequencing was done on a sample of PBMCs. All receptors come from a man in his forties or fifties in good health and CMV-seropositive. Both conserved end residues are part of each CDR3. Each record gives: clone size, J gene, V gene, CDR3 length, D gene, CDR3 DNA, CDR3 protein. The D gene is left open where the match is weak. Some rows have no size entry. The others give once, few or many, or a class for an expanded clone.

abundance: few
j_gene: TRBJ2-7
v_gene: TRBV7-3
len: 13
d_gene: NA
CDR3nt: TGTGCCAGCAGCTTGTCGAACTCCGACGAGCAGTACTTC
CDR3aa: CASSLSNSDEQYF

abundance: few
j_gene: TRBJ2-3
v_gene: TRBV7-9
len: 16
d_gene: TRBD2
CDR3nt: TGTGCCAGCAGCCCCCCGGGACTAGCGGGCACAGATACGCAGTATTTT
CDR3aa: CASSPPGLAGTDTQYF

abundance: NA
j_gene: TRBJ2-7
v_gene: TRBV19
len: 17
d_gene: TRBD2
CDR3nt: TGTGCCAGTAGTATAGGGCTACTAGCGGGACCTCTCGACGAGCAGTACTTC
CDR3aa: CASSIGLLAGPLDEQYF

abundance: NA
j_gene: TRBJ2-7
v_gene: TRBV6-5
len: 14
d_gene: NA
CDR3nt: TGTGCCAGCAGGCCCGCGACAGGATTCTACGAGCAGTACTTC
CDR3aa: CASRPATGFYEQYF

abundance: once
j_gene: TRBJ2-7
v_gene: TRBV11-3
len: 13
d_gene: TRBD1
CDR3nt: TGTGCCAGCAGCTCGCAACAGGGGTACGAGCAGTACTTC
CDR3aa: CASSSQQGYEQYF

abundance: NA
j_gene: TRBJ2-7
v_gene: TRBV15
len: 13
d_gene: NA
CDR3nt: TGTGCCACCAGCCCGGGGGACTCCTACGAGCAGTACTTC
CDR3aa: CATSPGDSYEQYF

abundance: NA
j_gene: TRBJ1-2
v_gene: TRBV18
len: 14
d_gene: NA
CDR3nt: TGTGCCAGCTCACCACGGCAGGAAGCCTATGGCTACACCTTC
CDR3aa: CASSPRQEAYGYTF

abundance: once
j_gene: TRBJ1-2
v_gene: TRBV27
len: 15
d_gene: NA
CDR3nt: TGTGCCAGCAGTTTACGTCAGGGTAACGACTATGGCTACACCTTC
CDR3aa: CASSLRQGNDYGYTF

abundance: NA
j_gene: TRBJ1-1
v_gene: TRBV7-8
len: 13
d_gene: NA
CDR3nt: TGTGCCAGCAGCACCTCGCGGGACACTGAAGCTTTCTTT
CDR3aa: CASSTSRDTEAFF

abundance: few
j_gene: TRBJ1-4
v_gene: TRBV7-9
len: 16
d_gene: TRBD1
CDR3nt: TGTGCCAGCAGTCAACCTCCGGGACAGTTGAATGAAAAACTGTTTTTT
CDR3aa: CASSQPPGQLNEKLFF

abundance: NA
j_gene: TRBJ1-1
v_gene: TRBV29-1
len: 14
d_gene: NA
CDR3nt: TGCAGCGCATCCCCCCCGCTAGGGGGCACTGAAGCTTTCTTT
CDR3aa: CSASPPLGGTEAFF

abundance: NA
j_gene: TRBJ2-1
v_gene: TRBV7-3
len: 16
d_gene: NA
CDR3nt: TGTGCCAGCAGCTTACTAGCCCTAAGCTCCTACAATGAGCAGTTCTTC
CDR3aa: CASSLLALSSYNEQFF

abundance: once
j_gene: TRBJ1-1
v_gene: TRBV5-1
len: 15
d_gene: NA
CDR3nt: TGCGCCAGCAGCTTGGTACCAGTGCCGAACACTGAAGCTTTCTTT
CDR3aa: CASSLVPVPNTEAFF

abundance: once
j_gene: TRBJ1-6
v_gene: TRBV18
len: 14
d_gene: TRBD1
CDR3nt: TGTGCCAGCTCACTGGCAGGGGGTAATTCACCCCTCCACTTT
CDR3aa: CASSLAGGNSPLHF

abundance: NA
j_gene: TRBJ2-2
v_gene: TRBV5-1
len: 17
d_gene: TRBD2
CDR3nt: TGCGCCAGCAGCTCAGGACTAGCGGGAGTTCGCACCGGGGAGCTGTTTTTT
CDR3aa: CASSSGLAGVRTGELFF

abundance: once
j_gene: TRBJ1-5
v_gene: TRBV9
len: 16
d_gene: TRBD1
CDR3nt: TGTGCCAGCAGCGTAGGAGGGGGCGGCCCGAATCAGCCCCAGCATTTT
CDR3aa: CASSVGGGGPNQPQHF

abundance: NA
j_gene: TRBJ2-7
v_gene: TRBV5-1
len: 15
d_gene: NA
CDR3nt: TGTGCCAGCAGCGAAAGATATCGACATCCTATGGAGCAGTACTTC
CDR3aa: CASSERYRHPMEQYF

abundance: NA
j_gene: TRBJ1-1
v_gene: TRBV2
len: 12
d_gene: NA
CDR3nt: TGTGCCAGCAGGGGCAGCCCCACTGAAGCTTTCTTT
CDR3aa: CASRGSPTEAFF

abundance: NA
j_gene: TRBJ2-5
v_gene: TRBV18
len: 16
d_gene: TRBD2
CDR3nt: TGTGCCAGCTCACCGACTAGCGGGGGCCTACAAGAGACCCAGTACTTC
CDR3aa: CASSPTSGGLQETQYF

abundance: few
j_gene: TRBJ2-7
v_gene: TRBV11-2
len: 14
d_gene: NA
CDR3nt: TGTGCCAGCAGCTTAAATAGCGGAACCTACGAGCAGTACTTC
CDR3aa: CASSLNSGTYEQYF

abundance: NA
j_gene: TRBJ1-2
v_gene: TRBV7-2
len: 17
d_gene: TRBD1
CDR3nt: TGTGCCAGCAGCCGAGGGGGCGGAGGGCTCACCTACTATGGCTACACCTTC
CDR3aa: CASSRGGGGLTYYGYTF

abundance: NA
j_gene: TRBJ1-1
v_gene: TRBV18
len: 13
d_gene: NA
CDR3nt: TGTGCCAGCTCAAATGGGCAGAACACTGAAGCTTTCTTT
CDR3aa: CASSNGQNTEAFF